Listed below are T cell receptor beta chains from one sample, sequenced in a study of cytomegalovirus exposure and HLA in healthy donors. Repertoires were generated with immunoSEQ multiplex PCR, while TCRdb's copy carries only in-frame clones and drops some. Here the sample spans over 95,000 clones, 77% being singletons. Sequencing was performed on PBMCs. These receptors originate from a man aged 35 to 55 in good health and CMV-seropositive. The CDR3 runs from the conserved cysteine through the conserved F or W. Each record gives: clone size, V gene, J gene, D gene, CDR3 protein, CDR3 DNA. The D gene is left open where the match is weak. Only some rows state a clone size, as once, few, many or a class for expanded clones.

once	TRBV20-1	TRBJ1-2	-	CSAGEGYTF	TGCAGTGCCGGAGAGGGCTACACCTTC
-	TRBV5-6	TRBJ2-7	-	CASSLRLAGFGEQYF	TGTGCCAGCAGCTTGAGGCTCGCAGGGTTCGGCGAGCAGTACTTC
-	TRBV18	TRBJ1-1	TRBD1	CASSQDRGRNTEAFF	TGTGCCAGCTCACAAGACAGGGGTAGGAACACTGAAGCTTTCTTT
-	TRBV6-5	TRBJ1-5	-	CASRDRGINQPQHF	TGTGCCAGCAGAGATAGGGGGATTAATCAGCCCCAGCATTTT
-	TRBV7-2	TRBJ2-1	TRBD2	CASSWLAGAYNEQFF	TGTGCCAGCAGCTGGCTAGCGGGGGCCTACAATGAGCAGTTCTTC
once	TRBV6-1	TRBJ2-2	TRBD2	CASRGANTGELFF	TGTGCCAGCCGGGGGGCGAACACCGGGGAGCTGTTTTTT
few	TRBV20-1	TRBJ1-6	-	CSARLALPLHF	TGCAGTGCTAGACTGGCTTTGCCCCTCCACTTT
-	TRBV19	TRBJ2-1	TRBD2	CASRTSGDNEQFF	TGTGCCAGCCGGACTAGCGGGGACAATGAGCAGTTCTTC
-	TRBV6-1	TRBJ1-5	TRBD1	CASSEQGVSLGQPQHF	TGTGCCAGCAGTGAACAGGGGGTCTCCCTGGGACAGCCCCAGCATTTT
-	TRBV10-3	TRBJ2-3	TRBD1	CAITSGTGGIEGDTQYF	TGTGCCATCACCTCCGGGACAGGCGGCATTGAGGGAGATACGCAGTATTTT
-	TRBV7-6	TRBJ2-6	-	CASSLGRLLSGANGLTF	TGTGCCAGCAGCTTAGGACGGCTCCTCTCTGGGGCCAACGGCCTGACTTTC
-	TRBV4-1	TRBJ1-1	-	CASSQVPHRADTEAFF	TGCGCCAGCAGCCAAGTTCCCCACAGGGCGGACACTGAAGCTTTCTTT
-	TRBV19	TRBJ1-5	-	CASKGQGSQPQHF	TGTGCCAGTAAGGGGCAGGGGAGCCAGCCCCAGCATTTT
few	TRBV19	TRBJ1-4	-	CASSIDVADSNEKLFF	TGTGCCAGTAGTATAGATGTGGCCGACTCTAATGAAAAACTGTTTTTT
-	TRBV7-3	TRBJ2-3	-	CASSLISLGGGSTDTQYF	TGTGCCAGCAGCTTAATCTCTCTAGGGGGGGGCAGCACAGATACGCAGTATTTT
few	TRBV5-6	TRBJ1-1	TRBD1	CASSFLQGTEAFF	TGTGCCAGCAGCTTTCTACAGGGGACTGAAGCTTTCTTT
few	TRBV4-3	TRBJ2-1	TRBD2	CASSQVVRVAGGNDNEQFF	TGCGCCAGCAGCCAAGTTGTAAGGGTAGCGGGGGGTAACGACAATGAGCAGTTCTTC
-	TRBV7-9	TRBJ2-2	-	CSSSLTDMVAGELFF	TGTTCCAGCAGCTTAACGGACATGGTCGCCGGGGAGCTGTTTTTT
-	TRBV5-1	TRBJ1-1	-	CASSFTWAGGRREHTEAFF	TGCGCCAGCAGCTTCACTTGGGCAGGAGGACGGCGAGAGCACACTGAAGCTTTCTTT
-	TRBV11-2	TRBJ2-7	-	CASSLDRPQGNEQYF	TGTGCCAGCAGCTTAGATCGTCCACAGGGAAACGAGCAGTACTTC
-	TRBV15	TRBJ2-5	-	CATSRDGPSVETQYF	TGTGCCACCAGCAGAGATGGGCCTAGCGTGGAGACCCAGTACTTC
-	TRBV7-2	TRBJ1-1	-	CASSRSRGMNTEAFF	TGTGCCAGCAGCCGGAGCAGGGGAATGAACACTGAAGCTTTCTTT
-	TRBV14	TRBJ2-7	-	CASSRAVQSYEQYF	TGTGCCAGCAGCCGTGCAGTACAATCCTACGAGCAGTACTTC
-	TRBV5-4	TRBJ2-7	-	CASSPEVVDEQYF	TGTGCCAGCAGCCCCGAAGTAGTCGACGAGCAGTACTTC
once	TRBV4-3	TRBJ2-7	-	CAGQVSYEQYF	TGCGCCGGCCAGGTCTCCTACGAGCAGTACTTC
-	TRBV19	TRBJ1-2	TRBD1	CASSSDRPFDGYTF	TGTGCCAGTAGTTCGGACAGGCCCTTCGATGGCTACACCTTC
few	TRBV25-1	TRBJ2-1	TRBD1	CASSQGAGWGEQFF	TGTGCCAGCAGTCAGGGGGCTGGGTGGGGTGAGCAGTTCTTC
-	TRBV28	TRBJ2-7	TRBD1	CASSKTGPPYEQYF	TGTGCCAGCAGTAAGACAGGGCCCCCCTACGAGCAGTACTTC
-	TRBV7-9	TRBJ1-1	TRBD1	CSSSLGGQYDEAFF	TGTTCCAGCAGCTTAGGGGGACAGTACGATGAAGCTTTCTTT
-	TRBV4-3	TRBJ2-6	-	CASSQAQGRSGANVLTF	TGCGCCAGCAGCCAAGCACAGGGTCGTTCTGGGGCCAACGTCCTGACTTTC
-	TRBV7-9	TRBJ2-7	TRBD1	CASSPPTGGQGYEQYF	TGTGCCAGCAGCCCACCCACCGGGGGACAGGGTTACGAGCAGTACTTC
-	TRBV2	TRBJ2-5	-	CASSETTLSQETQYF	TGTGCCAGCAGTGAAACGACACTGTCGCAAGAGACCCAGTACTTC
-	TRBV2	TRBJ2-3	-	CASTRSWRPTSTDTQYF	TGTGCCAGCACCCGCTCATGGAGGCCTACTAGCACAGATACGCAGTATTTT
-	TRBV18	TRBJ2-7	TRBD1	CASSPQGQGLYEQYF	TGTGCCAGCTCACCCCAAGGACAGGGTTTGTACGAGCAGTACTTC
-	TRBV5-8	TRBJ2-1	-	CASSRGFSSSYNEQFF	TGTGCCAGCAGCAGAGGGTTTTCTAGCTCCTACAATGAGCAGTTCTTC
-	TRBV11-2	TRBJ2-7	-	CASSLVAATYSYEQYF	TGTGCCAGCAGCTTAGTAGCGGCAACTTACTCCTACGAGCAGTACTTC
-	TRBV9	TRBJ1-1	TRBD1	CASSVGTGINTEAFF	TGTGCCAGCAGCGTAGGGACAGGGATCAACACTGAAGCTTTCTTT
-	TRBV30	TRBJ2-2	TRBD2	CAWRTGLAGGSNGELFF	TGTGCCTGGAGGACTGGACTAGCGGGGGGGAGTAACGGGGAGCTGTTTTTT
-	TRBV7-2	TRBJ2-1	TRBD2	CASSFSGTKDEQFF	TGTGCCAGCAGCTTCTCCGGGACTAAGGATGAGCAGTTCTTC
-	TRBV4-3	TRBJ1-4	TRBD1	CASSPQSLGQGGTAKLFF	TGCGCCAGCAGCCCCCAATCCCTTGGACAGGGCGGCACCGCAAAACTGTTTTTT
-	TRBV5-1	TRBJ2-7	-	CASSLAQDYEQYF	TGCGCCAGCAGCTTGGCCCAGGACTACGAGCAGTACTTC
-	TRBV28	TRBJ2-3	TRBD2	CASSTGRGDTQYF	TGTGCCAGCAGCACCGGGCGGGGGGATACGCAGTATTTT
once	TRBV10-3	TRBJ1-6	TRBD1	CAISVRGQNSPLHF	TGTGCCATCAGTGTCAGGGGGCAAAATTCACCCCTCCACTTT
-	TRBV15	TRBJ2-1	TRBD2	CATSRDTEPGGANNEQFF	TGTGCCACCAGCAGAGATACGGAGCCGGGGGGGGCCAACAATGAGCAGTTCTTC
few	TRBV6-5	TRBJ2-7	TRBD1	CASRVSRGGIYEQYF	TGTGCCAGCCGAGTTAGTCGAGGGGGCATATACGAGCAGTACTTC
-	TRBV27	TRBJ2-7	-	CASSPYQGHYEQYF	TGTGCCAGCAGTCCCTACCAGGGGCACTACGAGCAGTACTTC
-	TRBV7-8	TRBJ1-6	-	CASSSSATGLNYNSPLHF	TGTGCCAGCAGCTCTTCCGCGACAGGCCTCAACTATAATTCACCCCTCCACTTT
-	TRBV30	TRBJ1-6	-	CAWSVSRGGSPLHF	TGTGCCTGGAGTGTATCCCGGGGTGGTTCACCCCTCCACTTT
-	TRBV11-3	TRBJ2-2	TRBD1	CASSPGQAGTGELFF	TGTGCCAGCAGCCCTGGACAGGCGGGCACCGGGGAGCTGTTTTTT
-	TRBV28	TRBJ2-5	TRBD1	CASSLRGQGWGETQYF	TGTGCCAGCAGTTTAAGGGGACAGGGCTGGGGTGAGACTCAGTACTTC
-	TRBV29-1	TRBJ2-5	-	CSVDIAGETQYF	TGCAGCGTTGATATAGCTGGGGAGACCCAGTACTTC
few	TRBV27	TRBJ2-7	TRBD2	CASRKGDGGSYEQYF	TGTGCCAGCAGGAAGGGCGACGGGGGGTCCTACGAGCAGTACTTC
-	TRBV5-6	TRBJ1-3	-	CASSAGVGNTIYF	TGTGCCAGCAGTGCAGGTGTGGGCAACACCATATATTTT